This T cell receptor beta chain derives from a study of blood T cell repertoires in COVID-19. Source study methods: Reference gene primer amplification in the assay estimated nucleated cell counts. TCRdb's copy holds only in-frame clones and misses some; the assay was immunoSEQ multiplex PCR. The V and J calls and clone size are taken from that table; D and trimming were inferred from the DNA. The sample consists of approximately 280,000 clones, about 86% of them appearing once. Germline CDR1 reads SGHRS; CDR2 reads YFSETQ. This CDR3 spans 13 amino acids. Trimming cost V 5 bases and J 4 bases, with 10 bases left between them.

V gene TRBV5-1 combines with J gene TRBJ2-1; perhaps TRBD2 as D (5 bases). The TCR was taken from a woman in her 30s who had recovered from COVID-19. The sequenced sample consisted of peripheral blood. The CDR3 protein is CASSNRGYNEQFF. In nucleotides, the CDR3 is TGCGCCAGCAGTAACCGGGGATACAATGAGCAGTTCTTC. The full variable domain, completed using reference TRBV5-1 and TRBJ2-1, is KAGVTQTPRYLIKTRGQQVTLSCSPISGHRSVSWYQQTPGQGLQFLFEYFSETQRNKGNFPGRFSGRQFSNSRSEMNVSTLELGDSALYLCASSNRGYNEQFFGPGTRLTVL.